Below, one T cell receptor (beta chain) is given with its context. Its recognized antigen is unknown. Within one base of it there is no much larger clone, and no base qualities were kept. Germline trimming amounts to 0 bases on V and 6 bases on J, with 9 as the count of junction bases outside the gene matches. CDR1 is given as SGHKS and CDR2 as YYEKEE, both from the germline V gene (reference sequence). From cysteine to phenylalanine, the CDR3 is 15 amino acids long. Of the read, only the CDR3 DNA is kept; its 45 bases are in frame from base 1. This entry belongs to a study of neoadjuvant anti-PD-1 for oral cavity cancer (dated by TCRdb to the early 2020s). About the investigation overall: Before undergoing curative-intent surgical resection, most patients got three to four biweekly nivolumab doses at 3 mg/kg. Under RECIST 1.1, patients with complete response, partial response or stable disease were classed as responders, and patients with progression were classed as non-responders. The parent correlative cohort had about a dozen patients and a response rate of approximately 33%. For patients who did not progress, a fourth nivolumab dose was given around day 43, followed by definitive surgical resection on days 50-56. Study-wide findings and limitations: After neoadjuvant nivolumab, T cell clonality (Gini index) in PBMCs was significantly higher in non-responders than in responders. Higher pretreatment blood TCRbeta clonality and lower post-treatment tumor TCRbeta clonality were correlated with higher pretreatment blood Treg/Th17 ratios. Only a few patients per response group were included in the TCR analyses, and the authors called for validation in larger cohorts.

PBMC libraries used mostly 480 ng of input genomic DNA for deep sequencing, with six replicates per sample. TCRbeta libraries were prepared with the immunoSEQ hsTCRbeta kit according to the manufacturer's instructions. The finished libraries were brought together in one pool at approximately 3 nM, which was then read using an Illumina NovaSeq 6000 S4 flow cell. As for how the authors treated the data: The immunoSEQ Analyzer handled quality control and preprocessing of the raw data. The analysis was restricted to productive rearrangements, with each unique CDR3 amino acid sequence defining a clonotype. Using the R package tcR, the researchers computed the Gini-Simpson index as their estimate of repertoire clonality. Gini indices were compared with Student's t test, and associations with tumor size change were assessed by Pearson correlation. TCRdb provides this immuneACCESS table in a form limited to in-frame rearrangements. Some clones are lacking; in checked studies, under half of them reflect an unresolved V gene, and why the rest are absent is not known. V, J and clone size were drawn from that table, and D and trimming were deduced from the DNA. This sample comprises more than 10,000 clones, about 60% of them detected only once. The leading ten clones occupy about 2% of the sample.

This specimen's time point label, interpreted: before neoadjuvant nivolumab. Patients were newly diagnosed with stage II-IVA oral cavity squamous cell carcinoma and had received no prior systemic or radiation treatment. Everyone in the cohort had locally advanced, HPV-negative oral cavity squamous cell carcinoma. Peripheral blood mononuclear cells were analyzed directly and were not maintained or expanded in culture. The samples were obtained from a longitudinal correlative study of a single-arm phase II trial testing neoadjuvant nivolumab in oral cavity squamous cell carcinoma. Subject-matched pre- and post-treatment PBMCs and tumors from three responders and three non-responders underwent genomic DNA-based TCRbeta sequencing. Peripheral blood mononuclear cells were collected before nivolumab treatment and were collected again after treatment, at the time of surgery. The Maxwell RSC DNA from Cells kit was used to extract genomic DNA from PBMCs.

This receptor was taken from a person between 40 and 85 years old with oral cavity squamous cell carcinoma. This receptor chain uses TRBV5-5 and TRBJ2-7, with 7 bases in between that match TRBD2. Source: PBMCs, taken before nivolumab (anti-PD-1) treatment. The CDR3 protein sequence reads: CASSLAHRGDFEQYF. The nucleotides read TGTGCCAGCAGCTTGGCGCACCGGGGGGACTTCGAGCAGTACTTC.